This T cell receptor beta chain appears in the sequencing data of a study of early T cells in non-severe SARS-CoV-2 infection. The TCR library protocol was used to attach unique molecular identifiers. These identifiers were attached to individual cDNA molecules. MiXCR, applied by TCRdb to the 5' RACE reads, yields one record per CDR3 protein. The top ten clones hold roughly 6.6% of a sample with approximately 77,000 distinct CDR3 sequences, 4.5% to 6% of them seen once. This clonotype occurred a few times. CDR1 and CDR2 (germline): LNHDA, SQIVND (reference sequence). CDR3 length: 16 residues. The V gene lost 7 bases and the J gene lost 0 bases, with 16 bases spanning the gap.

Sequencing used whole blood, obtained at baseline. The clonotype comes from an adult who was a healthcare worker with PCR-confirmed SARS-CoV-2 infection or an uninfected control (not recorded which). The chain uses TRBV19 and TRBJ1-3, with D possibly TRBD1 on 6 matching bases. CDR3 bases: TGTGCCAGTACCGACCTGGGGGCGGACTCTGGAAACACCATATATTTT. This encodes CASTDLGADSGNTIYF.